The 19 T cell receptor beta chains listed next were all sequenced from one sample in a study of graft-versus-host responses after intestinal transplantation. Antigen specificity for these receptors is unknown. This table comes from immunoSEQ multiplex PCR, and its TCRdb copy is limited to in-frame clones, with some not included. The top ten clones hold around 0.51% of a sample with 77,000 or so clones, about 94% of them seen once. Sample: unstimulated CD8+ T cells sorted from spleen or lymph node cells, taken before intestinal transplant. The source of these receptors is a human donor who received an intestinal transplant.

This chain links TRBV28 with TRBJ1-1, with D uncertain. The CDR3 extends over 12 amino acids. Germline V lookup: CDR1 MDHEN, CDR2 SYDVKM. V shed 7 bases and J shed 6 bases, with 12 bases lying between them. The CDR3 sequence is CASTSARAEAFF. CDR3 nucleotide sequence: TGTGCCAGCACCAGCGCTCGGGCTGAAGCTTTCTTT.

The CDR3 DNA reads TGTGCCAGCAGTTACTCCGACACGGACTATGGCTACACCTTC. Residues: CASSYSDTDYGYTF. V gene TRBV6-5 combines with J gene TRBJ1-2; D is uncertain. The CDR3 consists of 14 residues. Germline CDR1 and CDR2: MNHEY and SVGAGI. V was trimmed by 0 bases and J by 3 bases, leaving 8 bases between them.

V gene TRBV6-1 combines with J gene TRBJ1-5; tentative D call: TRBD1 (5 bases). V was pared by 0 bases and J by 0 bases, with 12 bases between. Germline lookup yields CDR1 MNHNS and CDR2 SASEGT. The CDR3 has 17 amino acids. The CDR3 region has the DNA TGTGCCAGCAGTGAAGCGGGGACCGTGGATAGCAATCAGCCCCAGCATTTT. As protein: CASSEAGTVDSNQPQHF.

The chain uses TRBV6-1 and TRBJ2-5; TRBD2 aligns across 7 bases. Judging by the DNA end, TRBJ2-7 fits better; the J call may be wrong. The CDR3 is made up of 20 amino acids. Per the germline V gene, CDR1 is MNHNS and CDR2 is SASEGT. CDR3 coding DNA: TGTGCCAGCAGTGAAGGGCATCCCTCGGGACTATTCGGATGGTCCTACGAGCAGTACTTC. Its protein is CASSEGHPSGLFGWSYEQYF.

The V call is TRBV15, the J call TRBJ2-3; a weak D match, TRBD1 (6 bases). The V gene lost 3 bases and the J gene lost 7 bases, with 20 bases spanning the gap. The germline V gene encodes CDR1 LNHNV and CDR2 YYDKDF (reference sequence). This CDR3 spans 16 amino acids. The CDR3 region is CATSRDRRGPPNTQYF. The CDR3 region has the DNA TGTGCCACCAGCAGGGACAGACGCGGCCCCCCGAATACGCAGTATTTT.

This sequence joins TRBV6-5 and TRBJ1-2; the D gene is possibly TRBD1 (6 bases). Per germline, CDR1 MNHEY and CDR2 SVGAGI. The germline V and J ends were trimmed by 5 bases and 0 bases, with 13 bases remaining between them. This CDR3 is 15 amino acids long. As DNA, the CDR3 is TGTGCCAGCAGTCAGGGGACCGAGGCTAACTATGGCTACACCTTC. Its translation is CASSQGTEANYGYTF.

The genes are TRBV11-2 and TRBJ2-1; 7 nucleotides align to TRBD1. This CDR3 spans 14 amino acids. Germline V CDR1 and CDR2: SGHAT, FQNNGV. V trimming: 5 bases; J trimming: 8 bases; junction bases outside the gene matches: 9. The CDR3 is CASSTSTGLYEQFF. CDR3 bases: TGTGCCAGCAGCACATCGACAGGGCTGTATGAGCAGTTCTTC.

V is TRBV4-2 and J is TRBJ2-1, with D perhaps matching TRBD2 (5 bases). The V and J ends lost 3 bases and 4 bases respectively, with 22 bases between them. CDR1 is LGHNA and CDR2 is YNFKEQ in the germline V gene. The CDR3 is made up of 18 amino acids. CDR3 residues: CASSQLIELARDYNEQFF. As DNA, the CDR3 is TGTGCCAGCAGCCAGCTTATCGAATTAGCCCGGGATTACAATGAGCAGTTCTTC.

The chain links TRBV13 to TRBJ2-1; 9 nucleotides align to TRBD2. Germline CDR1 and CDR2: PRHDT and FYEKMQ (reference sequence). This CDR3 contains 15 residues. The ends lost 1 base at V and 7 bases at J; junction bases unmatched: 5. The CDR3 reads CASSLEAGGGNEQFF. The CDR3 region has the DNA TGTGCCAGCAGCTTAGAGGCGGGAGGGGGTAATGAGCAGTTCTTC.

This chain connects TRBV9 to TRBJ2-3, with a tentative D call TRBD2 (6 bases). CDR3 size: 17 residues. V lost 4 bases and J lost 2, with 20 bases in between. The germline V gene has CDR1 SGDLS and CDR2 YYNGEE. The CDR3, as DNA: TGTGCCAGCAGCCCCCCCTCGGCTAGCGCAAACACAGATACGCAGTATTTT. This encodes CASSPPSASANTDTQYF.

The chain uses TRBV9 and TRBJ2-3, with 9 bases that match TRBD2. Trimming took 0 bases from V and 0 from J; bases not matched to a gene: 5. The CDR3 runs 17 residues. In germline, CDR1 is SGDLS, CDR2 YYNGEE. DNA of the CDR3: TGTGCCAGCAGCGTAGATGGGACTAGCTATAGCACAGATACGCAGTATTTT. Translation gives CASSVDGTSYSTDTQYF.

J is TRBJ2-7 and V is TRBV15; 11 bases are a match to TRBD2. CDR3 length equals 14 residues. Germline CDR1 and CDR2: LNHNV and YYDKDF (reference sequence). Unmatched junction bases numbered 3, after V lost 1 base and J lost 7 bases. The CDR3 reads CATSRALAGDEQYF. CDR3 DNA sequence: TGTGCCACCAGCAGAGCACTAGCGGGAGATGAGCAGTACTTC.

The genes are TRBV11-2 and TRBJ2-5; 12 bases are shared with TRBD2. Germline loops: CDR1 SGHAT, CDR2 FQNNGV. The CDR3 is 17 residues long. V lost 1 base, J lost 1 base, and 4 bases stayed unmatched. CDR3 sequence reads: CASSLVLAGGPQETQYF. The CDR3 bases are TGTGCCAGCAGCTTAGTGCTAGCGGGAGGGCCCCAAGAGACCCAGTACTTC.

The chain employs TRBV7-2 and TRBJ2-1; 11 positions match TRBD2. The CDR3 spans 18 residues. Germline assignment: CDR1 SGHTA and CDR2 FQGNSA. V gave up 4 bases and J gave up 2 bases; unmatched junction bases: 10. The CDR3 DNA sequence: TGTGCCAGCAGCTCACCCCTGACTAGCGGGACAGCCTACAATGAGCAGTTCTTC. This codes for CASSSPLTSGTAYNEQFF.

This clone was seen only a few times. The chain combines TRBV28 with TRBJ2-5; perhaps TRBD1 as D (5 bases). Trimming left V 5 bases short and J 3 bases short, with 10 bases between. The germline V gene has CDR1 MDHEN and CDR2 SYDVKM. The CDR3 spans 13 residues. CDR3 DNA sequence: TGTGCCAGCAGTCTCACAGGAAAAGAGACCCAGTACTTC. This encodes CASSLTGKETQYF.

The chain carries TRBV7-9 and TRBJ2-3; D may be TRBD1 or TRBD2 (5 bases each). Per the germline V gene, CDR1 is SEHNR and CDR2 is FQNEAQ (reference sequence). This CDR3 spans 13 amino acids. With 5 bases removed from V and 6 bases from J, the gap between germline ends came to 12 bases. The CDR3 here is CASSPPGADTQYF. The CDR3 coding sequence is TGTGCCAGCAGCCCCCCCGGGGCGGATACGCAGTATTTT.

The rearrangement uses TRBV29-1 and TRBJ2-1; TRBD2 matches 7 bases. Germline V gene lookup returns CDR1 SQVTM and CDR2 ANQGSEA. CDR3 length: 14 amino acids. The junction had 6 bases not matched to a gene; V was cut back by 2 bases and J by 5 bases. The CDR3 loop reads CSVETLANNNEQFF. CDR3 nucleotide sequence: TGCAGCGTTGAAACACTAGCGAACAACAATGAGCAGTTCTTC.

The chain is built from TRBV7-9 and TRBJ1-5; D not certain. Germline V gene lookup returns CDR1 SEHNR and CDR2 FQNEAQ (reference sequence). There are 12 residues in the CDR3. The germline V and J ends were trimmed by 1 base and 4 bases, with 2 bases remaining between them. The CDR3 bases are TGTGCCAGCAGCTTAGAAAATCAGCCCCAGCATTTT. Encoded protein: CASSLENQPQHF.

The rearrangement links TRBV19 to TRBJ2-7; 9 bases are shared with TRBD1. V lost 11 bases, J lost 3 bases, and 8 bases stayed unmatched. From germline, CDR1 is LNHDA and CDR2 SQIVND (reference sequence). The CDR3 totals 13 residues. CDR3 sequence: CAGGTGTFYEQYF. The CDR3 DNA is TGTGCCGGGGGGACAGGGACTTTCTACGAGCAGTACTTC.